The 22 T cell receptor beta chains reported below all come from one sample, sequenced in a study of T cells after yellow fever vaccination. MiXCR, run by TCRdb on the 5' RACE reads, gives a single entry per CDR3 protein. The sample lists about 400,000 distinct CDR3 sequences; about 6% were seen once. Sequenced material: PBMCs, taken 5 days after the yellow fever booster vaccination. The receptors were gathered from a man younger than 40 who received the YFV17D yellow fever vaccine.

V and J are TRBV27 and TRBJ2-1; 7 bases map to TRBD2. V gave up 5 bases and J gave up 5 bases; unmatched junction bases: 6. The germline gives CDR1 MNHEY, CDR2 SMNVEV (reference sequence). The CDR3 has 14 residues. CDR3 in amino acids: CASSNGRLNNEQFF. In DNA form, the CDR3 reads TGTGCCAGCAGTAACGGGAGGCTTAACAATGAGCAGTTCTTC.

This clonotype was counted only a few times. The chain carries TRBV29-1 and TRBJ2-1; 12 bases line up with TRBD2. The CDR3 length is 16 residues. With V trimmed by 3 bases and J by 6 bases, 9 bases remained unmatched. Germline values: CDR1 SQVTM, CDR2 ANQGSEA. The CDR3, as DNA: TGCAGCGTTGACGACGAGACTAGCGGGAGAGCCAATGAGCAGTTCTTC. Its protein is CSVDDETSGRANEQFF.

The chain carries TRBV5-1 and TRBJ2-7, with D tentatively TRBD1 (6 bases). V was cut by 5 bases and J by 6 bases, with 12 bases left in between. CDR3 length: 12 residues. The germline gives CDR1 SGHRS, CDR2 YFSETQ. CDR3 region: CASSTGSGEQYF. In DNA, the CDR3 is TGCGCCAGCAGTACAGGGTCGGGCGAGCAGTACTTC.

The chain links TRBV6-1 to TRBJ1-4; D is possibly TRBD1 (6 bases). From germline, CDR1 is MNHNS and CDR2 SASEGT. The CDR3 is 15 residues long. The V end lost 2 bases, the J end lost 7 bases, and 14 bases lay between the germline ends. In nucleotides, the CDR3 is TGTGCCAGCAGTGAAAGGGGGGGGGGAGTTGAAAAACTGTTTTTT. Amino acid sequence: CASSERGGGVEKLFF.

In its sample, this clonotype was seen many times. The chain recombines TRBV12-3 or TRBV12-4 with TRBJ2-7; D gene uncertain. The CDR3 is 15 residues long. Trimming removed 8 bases from V and 0 bases from J, with 17 bases in between. Here the CDR3 DNA reads TGTGCCAGCTCCTGGGGTGGCGGAACCTCCTACGAGCAGTACTTC. This encodes CASSWGGGTSYEQYF.

This clonotype turned up a few times. In DNA form, the CDR3 reads TGTGCCAGCAGCCCGACGACAGGCAGAGGGGAGCAGTACTTC. Translation gives CASSPTTGRGEQYF. This sequence joins TRBV12-3 or TRBV12-4 and TRBJ2-7; possibly TRBD1 for D (6 bases). This CDR3 has 14 residues. V lost 6 bases to trimming and J lost 7 bases, with 19 bases between them.

This clonotype was seen only a few times. This chain links TRBV12-3 or TRBV12-4 with TRBJ1-1; a weak D match, TRBD1 (5 bases). The germline V and J ends were trimmed by 5 bases and 0 bases, with 13 bases remaining between them. This CDR3 contains 15 residues. The CDR3 nucleotides read TGTGCCAGCAGTCCTTGGACAAAGATGAACACTGAAGCTTTCTTT. This gives the protein CASSPWTKMNTEAFF.

This chain joins TRBV4-3 and TRBJ2-2; 9 bases align to TRBD2. The trim removed 0 bases at V and 0 bases at J, leaving 8 bases unmatched. Germline-derived CDR1 and CDR2 are LGHNA and YSLEER. The CDR3 extends over 19 amino acids. The CDR3 reads CASSQEISGGTSNTGELFF. The CDR3 DNA is TGCGCCAGCAGCCAAGAGATTAGCGGGGGAACCTCGAACACCGGGGAGCTGTTTTTT.

This clonotype was recorded a few times. V usage is TRBV5-4 and J usage is TRBJ2-5; no clear D gene. CDR1 and CDR2 from the germline V gene are SGHNT and YYREEE (reference sequence). This CDR3 spans 14 amino acids. V dropped 4 bases and J dropped 4 bases, with 14 bases sitting between them. Written as DNA, the CDR3 is TGTGCCAGCAGCGCCCGGGCAGGTGGAGAGACCCAGTACTTC. This encodes CASSARAGGETQYF.

The V gene is TRBV7-2, the J gene TRBJ2-7; D may be TRBD2 (6 bases). Deletions cut 3 bases from V and 2 bases from J, with 11 bases between. The CDR3 extends over 14 amino acids. CDR1 SGHTA and CDR2 FQGNSA come from the germline V gene. The CDR3 sequence: CASSFTSPPYEQYF. The CDR3 coding sequence is TGTGCCAGCAGCTTCACTAGCCCTCCCTACGAGCAGTACTTC.

This clonotype has a handful of counts. The rearrangement links TRBV20-1 to TRBJ2-3; 8 bases match TRBD2. Germline assignment: CDR1 DFQATT and CDR2 SNEGSKA (reference sequence). The CDR3 loop spans 17 amino acids. V was clipped by 4 bases and J by 0 bases; unmatched bases: 12. CDR3: CSATTSASSISTDTQYF. CDR3 coding DNA: TGCAGTGCTACGACTAGCGCGTCATCAATTAGCACAGATACGCAGTATTTT.

In this sample, this clonotype turned up many times. The gene calls are TRBV7-2 and TRBJ1-2, with 7 positions matching TRBD1. Germline V lookup: CDR1 SGHTA, CDR2 FQGNSA. V trimming: 5 bases; J trimming: 4 bases; junction bases outside the gene matches: 10. The CDR3 runs 15 residues. The CDR3 here is CASSPGQNQGYGYTF. The CDR3 nucleotides read TGTGCCAGCAGCCCGGGACAGAACCAAGGCTATGGCTACACCTTC.

This clonotype was detected ten times or more. This rearrangement joins TRBV2 to TRBJ2-1; D uncertain. The CDR3 loop spans 13 amino acids. The germline V and J ends were trimmed by 6 bases and 10 bases, with 16 bases remaining between them. Germline CDR1 SNHLY, CDR2 FYNNEI. CDR3: CASREHGLEEQFF. The CDR3 DNA sequence: TGTGCCAGCAGGGAACATGGTCTTGAGGAGCAGTTCTTC.

This clonotype appeared many times. The CDR3 bases are TGTGCCATTAGTCGGGCGGAAAGTAATCAGCCCCAGCATTTT. This translates into CAISRAESNQPQHF. This chain connects TRBV10-3 to TRBJ1-5; the D is unclear. The ends were cut back, 9 bases at V and 4 bases at J, with 16 bases in the middle. Germline V lookup: CDR1 ENHRY, CDR2 SYGVKD. The CDR3 totals 14 residues.

This clonotype was counted a few times. The chain carries TRBV28 and TRBJ1-1; D gene unclear. The germline V and J ends were trimmed by 6 bases and 4 bases, with 9 bases remaining between them. CDR3 length equals 12 residues. The germline CDR1 and CDR2 sequences are MDHEN and SYDVKM. CDR3 sequence (DNA): TGTGCCAGCAGGGAAACGGGCACTGAAGCTTTCTTT. It yields the protein CASRETGTEAFF.

This sequence joins TRBV5-5 and TRBJ2-2; 8 nucleotides line up with TRBD2. The germline V gene has CDR1 SGHKS and CDR2 YYEKEE (reference sequence). V lost 1 base and J lost 5; bases outside the gene matches: 7. The CDR3 totals 16 residues. The CDR3 is CASSLLSGSRTGELFF. As DNA, the CDR3 is TGTGCCAGCAGCTTGCTAAGCGGGAGTAGGACCGGGGAGCTGTTTTTT.

There are many counts of this clonotype. The rearrangement links TRBV29-1 to TRBJ2-2; 14 bases are a match to TRBD2. V lost 4 bases and J lost 1; bases outside the gene matches: 2. This CDR3 is 16 amino acids long. Germline values: CDR1 SQVTM, CDR2 ANQGSEA. CDR3 in DNA: TGCAGCGTTGTAGGACTAGCGGGGGGGAACACCGGGGAGCTGTTTTTT. Translation: CSVVGLAGGNTGELFF.

V is TRBV5-4 and J is TRBJ2-1; 9 nucleotides agree with TRBD1. CDR3 length: 16 amino acids. CDR1 is SGHNT, CDR2 YYREEE, per germline (reference sequence). V shed 1 base and J 6 bases; nucleotides not matched to a gene: 8. CDR3 in DNA: TGTGCCAGCAGCTTGATGGGGGACAGGGTATCCAATGAGCAGTTCTTC. Translating it yields CASSLMGDRVSNEQFF. The whole variable domain, remainder taken from reference TRBV5-4 and TRBJ2-1, is ETGVTQSPTHLIKTRGQQVTLRCSSQSGHNTVSWYQQALGQGPQFIFQYYREEENGRGNFPPRFSGLQFPNYSSELNVNALELDDSALYLCASSLMGDRVSNEQFFGPGTRLTVL.

The chain employs TRBV29-1 and TRBJ2-2, with D tentatively TRBD1 (7 bases). Germline V gives CDR1 SQVTM, CDR2 ANQGSEA. The CDR3 extends over 15 amino acids. The V end was cut by 7 bases, the J end by 3 bases, with 18 bases between. This chain's CDR3 is CSALLRGADTGELFF. The CDR3 DNA follows: TGCAGCGCCCTTCTCAGGGGGGCTGACACCGGGGAGCTGTTTTTT.

This clonotype was found many times. The rearrangement joins TRBV18 to TRBJ1-1; D is ambiguous. Deletions cut 0 bases from V and 7 bases from J, with 6 bases between. CDR1 and CDR2 from the germline V gene are KGHSH and LQKENI. This CDR3 spans 12 amino acids. The CDR3 sequence is CASSPPRGEAFF. As DNA, the CDR3 is TGTGCCAGCTCACCACCGCGGGGTGAAGCTTTCTTT. The whole variable domain, filled in from reference TRBV18 and TRBJ1-1, reads NAGVMQNPRHLVRRRGQEARLRCSPMKGHSHVYWYRQLPEEGLKFMVYLQKENIIDESGMPKERFSAEFPKEGPSILRIQQVVRGDSAAYFCASSPPRGEAFFGQGTRLTVV.

This clonotype occurred a few times. This chain connects TRBV6-1 to TRBJ2-5; D possibly corresponds to TRBD1 (6 bases). Between the trimmed V and J ends, which lost 6 bases and 1 base, there was a span of 15 bases. CDR3 length: 15 amino acids. CDR1 and CDR2 from the germline V gene are MNHNS and SASEGT. This CDR3 is CASRADRSGQETQYF. CDR3 DNA: TGTGCCAGCAGGGCCGACAGGAGTGGCCAAGAGACCCAGTACTTC.

With respect to this clonotype: This sequence may be a read error, since a much larger clone differs from it by one base. V gene TRBV12-3 or TRBV12-4 combines with J gene TRBJ2-1, with D tentatively TRBD2 (6 bases). The CDR3 is 15 residues long. V lost 2 bases, J lost 3 bases, and 11 bases lay in between. CDR3 DNA: TGTGCCAGCAGTTTAAGTGCTAGCGACTACAATGAGCAGTTCTTC. Translated: CASSLSASDYNEQFF.